This T cell receptor beta chain is drawn from a study of regulatory dendritic cells for organ transplantation. The repertoire was sequenced with immunoSEQ multiplex PCR; TCRdb's copy has only in-frame clones and lacks some. The sample records roughly 35,000 clones, around nine tenths being singletons. This CDR3 region has 14 residues. From germline, CDR1 is GTSNPN and CDR2 SVGIG (reference sequence). Deletions cut 1 base from V and 10 bases from J, with 16 bases between. The study's findings and limits: The authors noted considerable between-person heterogeneity in alloreactive memory CD8+ cells. Naive T cells showed high diversity, memory cells less, memory CD8+ least.

Note on this clone: Its antigen is unknown.

The clonotype originates from a human donor in good health. This sequence joins TRBV30 and TRBJ1-4; no definite D call. The sequencing sample was made of naive CD4+ T cells from blood. Regarding subset: CD45RA+ naive T cells. The CDR3 loop reads CAWSGLLATGKLFF. CDR3 nucleotides: TGTGCCTGGAGTGGGCTCCTTGCCACCGGAAAACTGTTTTTT.